The 20 T cell receptor beta chains below come from one sample, sequenced in a study of Graves' ophthalmopathy and Graves' hyperthyroidism. From RNA, the CDR3 regions of TCR beta chains were amplified and sequenced. Investigators did first-round RT-PCR with HTBI primers, then second-round multiplex PCR. TCRdb used MiXCR to reprocess the multiplex PCR reads, holding one entry per CDR3 protein. The repertoire consists of some 250,000 distinct CDR3 sequences, with 45% to 55% occurring once and the leading ten covering around 47%. Sequenced sample: peripheral blood. These receptors came from an adult man with Graves' ophthalmopathy.

This clonotype was counted between two and nine times. The chain employs TRBV29-1 and TRBJ2-2, with a tentative D call TRBD1 (5 bases). The CDR3 runs to 14 residues. Per the germline V gene, CDR1 is SQVTM and CDR2 is ANQGSEA. V was clipped by 2 bases and J by 2 bases, with 9 bases between them. For the CDR3, the DNA is TGCAGCGTTGAACCAGGGCTAAACACCGGGGAGCTGTTTTTT. Residues: CSVEPGLNTGELFF.

The chain uses TRBV12-3 or TRBV12-4 and TRBJ1-1, with D perhaps TRBD1 (5 bases). V lost 5 bases and J lost 3, with 13 bases in between. The CDR3 spans 14 residues. The CDR3 DNA sequence: TGTGCCAGCAGTCTTCAGGGAGAGGACACTGAAGCTTTCTTT. This codes for CASSLQGEDTEAFF.

This chain connects TRBV11-2 to TRBJ1-3; D is ambiguous. The CDR3 contains 14 residues. Germline V gene sequence: CDR1 SGHAT, CDR2 FQNNGV. Trimming pared 1 base from V and 2 bases from J, leaving 6 bases between. In nucleotides, the CDR3 is TGTGCCAGCAGCTTAGCCAGGACTGGAAACACCATATATTTT. Its protein product is CASSLARTGNTIYF. Combining the CDR3 with reference TRBV11-2 and TRBJ1-3 gives the whole variable domain EAGVAQSPRYKIIEKRQSVAFWCNPISGHATLYWYQQILGQGPKLLIQFQNNGVVDDSQLPKDRFSAERLKGVDSTLKIQPAKLEDSAVYLCASSLARTGNTIYFGEGSWLTVV.

This chain joins TRBV5-6 and TRBJ2-7; D is possibly TRBD1 (7 bases). CDR1 is SGHDT, CDR2 YYEEEE, per germline. Trimming cost V 4 bases and J 1 base, with 9 bases left between them. The CDR3 has 13 residues. CDR3 amino acids: CASSQGGSYEQYF. Here the CDR3 DNA reads TGTGCCAGCAGCCAGGGGGGATCCTACGAGCAGTACTTC.

The chain combines TRBV9 with TRBJ2-5; 13 nucleotides agree with TRBD2. Germline assignment: CDR1 SGDLS and CDR2 YYNGEE. V lost 4 bases, J lost 3 bases, and 9 bases stayed unmatched. CDR3 length equals 17 residues. The CDR3 is CASSSRQGLAGEETQYF. CDR3 nucleotide sequence: TGTGCCAGCAGCTCCCGACAAGGACTAGCGGGAGAAGAGACCCAGTACTTC.

The chain carries TRBV5-6 and TRBJ2-2; 7 nucleotides match TRBD2. This CDR3 comprises 17 residues. The germline gives CDR1 SGHDT, CDR2 YYEEEE. With 9 bases clipped from V and 0 bases from J, the junction kept 14 bases outside the gene matches. CDR3 DNA: TGTGCCACCTCCCCTCGCGGGAGCGGGACGAACACCGGGGAGCTGTTTTTT. Amino acid sequence: CATSPRGSGTNTGELFF.

The V gene is TRBV13, the J gene TRBJ2-5; D is unclear. This CDR3 contains 16 residues. Trimming cost V 1 base and J 2 bases, with 14 bases left between them. Looked up from germline, CDR1 is PRHDT and CDR2 is FYEKMQ (reference sequence). DNA of the CDR3: TGTGCCAGCAGCTTAGCAGGTCGCAGACTTCAAGAGACCCAGTACTTC. Its translation is CASSLAGRRLQETQYF.

The rearrangement joins TRBV4-3 to TRBJ1-4, with D hard to call. Germline CDR1 reads LGHNA; CDR2 reads YSLEER. Trimming removed 5 bases at V and 0 bases at J, with 7 bases between. This CDR3 is built from 14 residues. The CDR3 region has the DNA TGCGCCAGCAGCTCAGTCGCAACTAATGAAAAACTGTTTTTT. As protein: CASSSVATNEKLFF.

The DNA of the CDR3 is TGCAGTGCTAGAGAAGTGGGGAAGACCTACGAGCAGTACTTC. It is translated as CSAREVGKTYEQYF. The gene calls are TRBV20-1 and TRBJ2-7, with D hard to call. Germline-derived CDR1 and CDR2 are DFQATT and SNEGSKA (reference sequence). This CDR3 region has 14 residues. V gave up 0 bases and J gave up 2 bases, with 11 bases separating them.

This chain links TRBV7-3 with TRBJ2-5; 12 bases align to TRBD2. CDR3 size: 17 residues. From germline, CDR1 is SGHTA and CDR2 FQGTGA. The ends lost 2 bases at V and 5 bases at J; junction bases unmatched: 9. CDR3 coding DNA: TGTGCCAGCAGCTTAGGAACTAGCGGGGGGTACGGGGAGACCCAGTACTTC. Encoded protein: CASSLGTSGGYGETQYF.

The chain has TRBV24-1 and TRBJ2-7; TRBD1 matches 8 bases. Trimming at V came to 1 base and at J to 3 bases, leaving 7 bases not matched to a gene. This CDR3 has 16 residues. The germline V gene has CDR1 KGHDR and CDR2 SFDVKD. In DNA, the CDR3 is TGTGCCACCAGTGATTTTAAGGAGACAGGGGACTACGAGCAGTACTTC. It translates to CATSDFKETGDYEQYF.

The chain links TRBV9 to TRBJ1-1; D gene ambiguous. Germline V gene data show CDR1 as SGDLS and CDR2 as YYNGEE. The CDR3 extends over 13 amino acids. The V end lost 0 bases, the J end lost 6 bases, and 9 bases lay between the germline ends. CDR3 region: CASSVVGDAEAFF. Written as DNA, the CDR3 is TGTGCCAGCAGCGTAGTGGGTGACGCTGAAGCTTTCTTT.

This clonotype was counted only a few times. This chain's CDR3 is CASSPGQGLAFF. The CDR3 region has the DNA TGCGCCAGCAGTCCGGGACAGGGGTTAGCTTTCTTT. The chain combines TRBV10-2 with TRBJ1-1; the match to TRBD1 covers 10 bases. The trim removed 5 bases at V and 10 bases at J, leaving 4 bases unmatched. The CDR3 has 12 amino acids. Germline CDR1 reads WSHSY; CDR2 reads SAAADI.

This clonotype was detected ten times or more. The V call is TRBV5-1, the J call TRBJ2-7; 14 bases are shared with TRBD2. This CDR3 is built from 14 residues. V was pared by 0 bases and J by 7 bases, with 0 bases of the junction left unmatched. Germline V gives CDR1 SGHRS, CDR2 YFSETQ. The CDR3 here is CASSLGTSGGEQYF. The CDR3 coding sequence is TGCGCCAGCAGCTTGGGGACTAGCGGGGGGGAGCAGTACTTC.

V usage is TRBV5-1 and J usage is TRBJ1-4; 8 nucleotides match TRBD1. V gave up 4 bases and J gave up 7 bases; unmatched junction bases: 9. CDR3 length: 15 residues. CDR1 is SGHRS, CDR2 YFSETQ, per germline. The CDR3, as DNA: TGCGCCAGCAGCCCCCCTGGACAGGGTGGTGAAAAACTGTTTTTT. Encoded protein: CASSPPGQGGEKLFF.

The V call is TRBV5-1, the J call TRBJ1-1, with 11 nucleotides matching TRBD1. This CDR3 is built from 15 residues. Trimming took 4 bases from V and 5 from J; bases not matched to a gene: 7. Germline V lookup: CDR1 SGHRS, CDR2 YFSETQ. The chain's CDR3 is CASSLGTGGGTEAFF. Written as DNA, the CDR3 is TGCGCCAGCAGCCTGGGGACAGGGGGAGGAACTGAAGCTTTCTTT.

This sequence joins TRBV14 and TRBJ1-2, with TRBD1 identical over 8 bases. The length of the CDR3 is 15 residues. The germline V gene has CDR1 SGHDN and CDR2 FVKESK. J gave up 2 bases and V 0 bases, and 2 bases lay outside the gene matches. CDR3 bases: TGTGCCAGCAGCCAAGAGTGGACAGGGAACTATGGCTACACCTTC. It translates to CASSQEWTGNYGYTF.

The V gene is TRBV7-3, the J gene TRBJ2-3, with no clear D. Trimming shortened V by 1 base and J by 5 bases, and 10 bases separated the two germline ends. CDR3 length equals 14 residues. The germline V gene has CDR1 SGHTA and CDR2 FQGTGA. The CDR3 loop reads CASSLSWAGDTQYF. DNA for the CDR3: TGTGCCAGCAGCTTAAGCTGGGCCGGAGATACGCAGTATTTT.

There are many counts of this clonotype. This chain joins TRBV29-1 and TRBJ1-4; D is unresolved. Germline CDR1 and CDR2: SQVTM and ANQGSEA. This CDR3 contains 12 residues. Deletions cut 4 bases from V and 7 bases from J, with 10 bases between. CDR3 region: CSVGFLGEKLFF. The CDR3 DNA follows: TGCAGCGTTGGCTTCCTGGGTGAAAAACTGTTTTTT. The whole variable domain, filled in from reference TRBV29-1 and TRBJ1-4, reads SAVISQKPSRDICQRGTSLTIQCQVDSQVTMMFWYRQQPGQSLTLIATANQGSEATYESGFVIDKFPISRPNLTFSTLTVSNMSPEDSSIYLCSVGFLGEKLFFGSGTQLSVL.

This clonotype was seen a handful of times. Here the CDR3 reads CSADTGGGETQYF. The DNA for the CDR3 is TGCAGTGCCGACACAGGGGGCGGAGAGACCCAGTACTTC. The V call is TRBV20-1, the J call TRBJ2-5, with 9 bases aligning to TRBD1. Germline CDR1 is DFQATT and CDR2 is SNEGSKA (reference sequence). This CDR3 contains 13 residues. J was trimmed by 4 bases and V by 6 bases; bases with no gene match: 6.